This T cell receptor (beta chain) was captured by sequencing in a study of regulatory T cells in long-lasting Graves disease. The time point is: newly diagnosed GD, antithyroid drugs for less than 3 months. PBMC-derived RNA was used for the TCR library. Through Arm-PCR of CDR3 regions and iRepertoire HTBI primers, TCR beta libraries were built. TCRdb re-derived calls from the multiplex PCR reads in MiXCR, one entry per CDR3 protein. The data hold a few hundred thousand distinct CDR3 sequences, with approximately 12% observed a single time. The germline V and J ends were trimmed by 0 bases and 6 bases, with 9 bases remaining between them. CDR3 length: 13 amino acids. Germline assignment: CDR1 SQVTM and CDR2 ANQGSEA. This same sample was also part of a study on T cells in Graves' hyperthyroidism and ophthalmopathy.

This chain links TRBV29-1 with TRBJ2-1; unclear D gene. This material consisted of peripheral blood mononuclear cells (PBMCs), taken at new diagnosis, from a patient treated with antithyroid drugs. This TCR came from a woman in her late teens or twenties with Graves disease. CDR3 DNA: TGCAGCGTTGAAGAAGGTCGTAGCAATGAGCAGTTCTTC. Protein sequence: CSVEEGRSNEQFF.